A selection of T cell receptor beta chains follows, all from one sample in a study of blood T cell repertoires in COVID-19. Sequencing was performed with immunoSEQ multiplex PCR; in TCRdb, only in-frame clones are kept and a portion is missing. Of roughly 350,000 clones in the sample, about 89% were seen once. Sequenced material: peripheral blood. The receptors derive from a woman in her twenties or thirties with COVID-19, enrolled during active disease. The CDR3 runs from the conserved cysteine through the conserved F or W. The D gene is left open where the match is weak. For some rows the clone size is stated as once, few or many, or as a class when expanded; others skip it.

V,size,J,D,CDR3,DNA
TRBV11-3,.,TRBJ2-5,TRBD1,CASRGRGETQYF,TGTGCCAGCCGGGGCAGGGGGGAGACCCAGTACTTC
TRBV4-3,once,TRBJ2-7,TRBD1,CASSQSRGQGASYEQYF,TGCGCCAGCAGCCAATCGAGGGGACAGGGGGCTTCCTACGAGCAGTACTTC
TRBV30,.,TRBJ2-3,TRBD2,CAWGYSGSRKDTQYF,TGTGCCTGGGGTTATAGCGGGAGTCGAAAAGATACGCAGTATTTT
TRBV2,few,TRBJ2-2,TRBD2,CASSEGTSGTGELFF,TGTGCCAGCAGTGAGGGGACTAGCGGCACCGGGGAGCTGTTTTTT
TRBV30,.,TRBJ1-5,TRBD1,CAWSPGQGDQPQHF,TGTGCCTGGAGTCCGGGACAGGGGGATCAGCCCCAGCATTTT
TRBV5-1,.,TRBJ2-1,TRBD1,CASSLTRDRRSYNEQFF,TGCGCCAGCAGCTTGACGCGGGACAGGCGGTCCTACAATGAGCAGTTCTTC
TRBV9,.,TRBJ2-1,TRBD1,CASSVAGTGDLTEQFF,TGTGCCAGCAGCGTAGCAGGGACAGGGGACCTTACTGAGCAGTTCTTC
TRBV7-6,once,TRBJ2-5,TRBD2,CASSPNIGTSGRRETQYF,TGTGCCAGCAGCCCTAATATCGGGACTAGCGGGAGAAGGGAGACCCAGTACTTC
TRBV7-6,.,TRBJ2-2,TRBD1,CASSLPTGLTGELFF,TGTGCCAGCAGCCTACCGACAGGGCTCACCGGGGAGCTGTTTTTT
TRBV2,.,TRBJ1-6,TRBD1,CASRPGQGWNSPLHF,TGTGCCAGCAGGCCGGGACAGGGGTGGAATTCACCCCTCCACTTT
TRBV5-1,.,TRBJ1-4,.,CASSLSGRSTNEKLFF,TGCGCCAGCAGCTTGTCAGGCCGGTCAACTAATGAAAAACTGTTTTTT
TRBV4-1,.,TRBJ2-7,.,CASSQTDSGSYEQYF,TGCGCCAGCAGCCAAACAGACAGTGGTTCCTACGAGCAGTACTTC
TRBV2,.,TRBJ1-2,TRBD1,CASRGQGLPYGYTF,TGTGCCAGCAGGGGACAGGGTCTTCCTTATGGCTACACCTTC
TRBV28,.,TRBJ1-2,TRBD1,CASLTIRQGATYGYTF,TGTGCCAGTCTCACAATTAGACAGGGGGCTACCTATGGCTACACCTTC
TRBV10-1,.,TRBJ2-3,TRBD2,CASSPSGRAMDTQYF,TGCGCCAGCAGCCCAAGCGGGAGGGCCATGGATACGCAGTATTTT
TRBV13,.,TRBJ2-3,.,CASSLGRDTQYF,TGTGCCAGCAGCTTAGGACGGGATACGCAGTATTTT
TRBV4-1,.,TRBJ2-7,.,CASSQDTGNSAYEQYF,TGCGCCAGCAGCCAAGATACGGGGAATTCTGCCTACGAGCAGTACTTC
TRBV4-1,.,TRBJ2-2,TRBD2,CASSRGGASGAAGGTGELFF,TGCGCCAGCAGCCGTGGGGGTGCTAGCGGGGCCGCCGGTGGCACCGGGGAGCTGTTTTTT
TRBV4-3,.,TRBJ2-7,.,CASSPAGLAYEQYF,TGCGCCAGCAGCCCCGCCGGTCTAGCCTACGAGCAGTACTTC
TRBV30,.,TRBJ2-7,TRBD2,CAWSPSGFYEQYF,TGTGCCTGGAGCCCTAGCGGGTTCTACGAGCAGTACTTC
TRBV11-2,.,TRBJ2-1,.,CASSPVASYNEQFF,TGTGCCAGCAGCCCCGTAGCCTCCTACAATGAGCAGTTCTTC
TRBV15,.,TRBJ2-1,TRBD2,CATSRLAGNNEQFF,TGTGCCACCAGCAGACTAGCGGGAAACAATGAGCAGTTCTTC
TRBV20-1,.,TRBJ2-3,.,CSGTLEDTQYF,TGCAGTGGTACTCTAGAGGATACGCAGTATTTT
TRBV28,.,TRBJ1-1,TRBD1,CASSFTGGTGYTEAFF,TGTGCCAGCAGTTTTACAGGGGGCACCGGGTACACTGAAGCTTTCTTT
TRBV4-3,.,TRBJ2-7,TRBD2,CASSQGSDGRAYEQYF,TGCGCCAGCAGCCAAGGCTCGGACGGGAGGGCCTACGAGCAGTACTTC
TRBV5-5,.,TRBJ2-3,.,CASSSGPGTDTQYF,TGTGCCAGCAGCAGCGGACCCGGCACAGATACGCAGTATTTT
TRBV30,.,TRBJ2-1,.,CACPPRQGIYNEQFF,TGTGCCTGCCCCCCCCGGCAGGGAATCTACAATGAGCAGTTCTTC
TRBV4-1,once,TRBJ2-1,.,CASSQDSRGSYNEQFF,TGCGCCAGCAGCCAAGATTCTCGCGGCTCCTACAATGAGCAGTTCTTC
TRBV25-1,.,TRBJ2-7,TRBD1,CASSESTGTGRSEQYF,TGTGCCAGCAGTGAATCTACCGGGACAGGGAGATCCGAGCAGTACTTC
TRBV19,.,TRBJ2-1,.,CASSESAYNEQFF,TGTGCCAGTAGTGAATCAGCCTACAATGAGCAGTTCTTC
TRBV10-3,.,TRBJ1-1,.,CAISEWGAEAFF,TGTGCCATCAGTGAGTGGGGGGCTGAAGCTTTCTTT
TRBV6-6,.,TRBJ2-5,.,CASQGGERETQYF,TGTGCCAGCCAAGGGGGGGAGAGGGAGACCCAGTACTTC
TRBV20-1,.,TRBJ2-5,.,CSASVGAGAETQYF,TGCAGTGCTAGTGTGGGGGCTGGGGCTGAGACCCAGTACTTC
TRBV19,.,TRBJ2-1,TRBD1,CASSPGTGAIDYNEQFF,TGTGCCAGTAGTCCCGGGACAGGGGCAATCGACTACAATGAGCAGTTCTTC
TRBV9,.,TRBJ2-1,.,CASSPTFYNEQFF,TGTGCCAGCAGCCCTACCTTTTACAATGAGCAGTTCTTC